A selection of T cell receptor beta chains follows, all from one sample in a study of molecular identifiers for immune sequencing clone quantification. TCRdb redid the calling of the PCR reads with MiXCR, one entry per CDR3 protein. The repertoire holds some 590,000 distinct CDR3 sequences, with about 25% as singletons. The sample taken for sequencing was naive CD8+ T cells from blood, with Jurkat cell RNA spiked in. These receptors came from a human donor in good health. Some libraries in this study had Jurkat cell RNA spiked in. Both conserved end residues are part of each CDR3. The D gene is left open where the match is weak. Some rows have no size entry. The others give once, few or many, or a class for an expanded clone.

CDR3	DNA	D	V	J	size
CSARGTGSATSPLHF	TGCAGTGCTAGGGGGACAGGGAGTGCTACTTCACCCCTCCACTTT	TRBD1	TRBV20-1	TRBJ1-6	many
CASSWHRGNTDTQYF	TGCGCCAGCAGCTGGCATCGAGGGAACACAGATACGCAGTATTTT	.	TRBV5-1	TRBJ2-3	few
CASRKTVGASNTEAFF	TGTGCCAGCAGGAAGACAGTGGGGGCATCAAACACTGAAGCTTTCTTT	.	TRBV7-9	TRBJ1-1	many
CACSLGTGTTGELFF	TGTGCCTGCAGCTTAGGGACTGGAACCACCGGGGAGCTGTTTTTT	.	TRBV13	TRBJ2-2	.
CASSLFPGTDTQYF	TGTGCCAGCAGTTTATTTCCAGGGACAGATACGCAGTATTTT	.	TRBV27	TRBJ2-3	many
CASSPTGQGIEAFF	TGCGCCAGCAGCCCGACCGGGCAGGGAATTGAAGCTTTCTTT	.	TRBV5-1	TRBJ1-1	many
CASSSPGAAETQYF	TGTGCCAGCAGCTCCCCGGGGGCCGCGGAGACCCAGTACTTC	.	TRBV11-2	TRBJ2-5	.
CASSSSHGVYEQYF	TGTGCCAGCAGCAGCAGCCATGGTGTCTACGAGCAGTACTTC	.	TRBV7-2	TRBJ2-7	many
CAISEGTSGSVETQYF	TGTGCCATCAGTGAGGGGACTAGCGGGAGTGTAGAGACCCAGTACTTC	TRBD2	TRBV10-3	TRBJ2-5	.
CATSAPNRGRRTDTQYF	TGTGCCACCAGTGCCCCGAACAGGGGGCGCCGCACAGATACGCAGTATTTT	TRBD1	TRBV24-1	TRBJ2-3	.
CSARDQESSYNSPLHF	TGCAGTGCTAGAGATCAGGAGAGCTCCTATAATTCACCCCTCCACTTT	.	TRBV20-1	TRBJ1-6	many
CASSPLRLVRHEQYF	TGTGCCAGCAGTCCCCTCCGACTAGTCCGGCACGAGCAGTACTTC	.	TRBV27	TRBJ2-7	.
CSVEDPGRTYEQYF	TGCAGCGTTGAGGACCCGGGACGGACCTACGAGCAGTACTTC	.	TRBV29-1	TRBJ2-7	many
CASSPGQGLNEQFF	TGCGCCAGCAGCCCCGGACAGGGGTTGAATGAGCAGTTCTTC	TRBD1	TRBV4-1	TRBJ2-1	.
CASSLTGEAYGYTF	TGTGCCAGCAGCTTGACAGGGGAGGCCTATGGCTACACCTTC	TRBD1	TRBV7-9	TRBJ1-2	many
CAISETTTDTQYF	TGTGCCATCAGTGAGACAACTACAGATACGCAGTATTTT	.	TRBV10-3	TRBJ2-3	.
CATSRGQGREKLFF	TGTGCCACCAGCAGAGGTCAGGGGAGGGAAAAACTGTTTTTT	.	TRBV15	TRBJ1-4	.
CSARAHTGLATNEKLFF	TGCAGTGCTAGAGCTCACACAGGACTTGCAACTAATGAAAAACTGTTTTTT	.	TRBV20-1	TRBJ1-4	many
CSARDPGQTSNQPQHF	TGCAGTGCTAGAGATCCAGGACAAACTAGCAATCAGCCCCAGCATTTT	.	TRBV20-1	TRBJ1-5	.
CASSLSGALRPYEQYF	TGTGCCAGCAGTTTATCAGGTGCCCTTCGTCCCTACGAGCAGTACTTC	.	TRBV27	TRBJ2-7	.
CASSRGPAEQYF	TGTGCCAGCAGTAGAGGGCCGGCCGAGCAGTACTTC	.	TRBV6-2/TRBV6-3	TRBJ2-7	many
CASSWDRGGTGELFF	TGTGCCAGTAGTTGGGACAGGGGAGGCACCGGGGAGCTGTTTTTT	TRBD1	TRBV19	TRBJ2-2	.
CASSTTSGYKNIQYF	TGTGCCAGCAGCACGACTAGCGGATACAAAAACATTCAGTACTTC	TRBD2	TRBV27	TRBJ2-4	.
CASSGGLSYNEQFF	TGTGCCAGCAGTGGGGGCCTATCCTACAATGAGCAGTTCTTC	.	TRBV6-2/TRBV6-3	TRBJ2-1	.
CASSHDRATNEKLFF	TGTGCCAGCAGCCATGACAGGGCAACTAATGAAAAACTGTTTTTT	TRBD1	TRBV14	TRBJ1-4	few
CASSQRDDAQGVHF	TGTGCCAGCAGCCAACGCGATGACGCGCAAGGGGTCCATTTT	.	TRBV3-1	TRBJ1-5	many
CASSSGATSEQYF	TGTGCCAGCAGCTCCGGAGCGACCAGCGAGCAGTACTTC	.	TRBV7-6	TRBJ2-7	many
CASSRDSQSSYEQYF	TGTGCCAGCAGCCGGGACAGTCAAAGCTCCTACGAGCAGTACTTC	TRBD1	TRBV7-9	TRBJ2-7	few
CASSQGRGNAYEQYF	TGCGCCAGCAGCCAAGGTAGGGGGAACGCCTACGAGCAGTACTTC	.	TRBV4-3	TRBJ2-7	many
CASSFKDQPQHF	TGTGCCAGCAGTTTCAAAGATCAGCCCCAGCATTTT	.	TRBV6-7	TRBJ1-5	many
CASSQGTGQWEQYF	TGCGCCAGCAGCCAAGGTACAGGGCAATGGGAGCAGTACTTC	.	TRBV4-1	TRBJ2-7	many
CASSDSGSAADTQYF	TGTGCCAGCAGCGATAGCGGGAGCGCTGCAGATACGCAGTATTTT	TRBD2	TRBV9	TRBJ2-3	many
CASSLVRTNTGELFF	TGTGCCAGCAGCTTAGTACGTACGAACACCGGGGAGCTGTTTTTT	.	TRBV7-8	TRBJ2-2	.
CASSQARDSYYEQYF	TGCGCCAGCAGCCAAGCCCGGGACAGTTACTACGAGCAGTACTTC	TRBD1	TRBV4-3	TRBJ2-7	few
CASSVSQGLDTQYF	TGTGCCAGCAGCGTCTCACAGGGGTTAGATACGCAGTATTTT	TRBD1	TRBV9	TRBJ2-3	few
CASSFEGSGELFF	TGTGCCAGCAGCTTCGAGGGTTCCGGGGAGCTGTTTTTT	.	TRBV7-9	TRBJ2-2	many
CSFFTGPQETQYF	TGCAGCTTCTTCACAGGCCCACAAGAGACCCAGTACTTC	.	TRBV29-1	TRBJ2-5	many